Sequencing of this T cell receptor beta chain was carried out in a study of T cell responses to AZD1222 COVID-19 vaccine. The CDR3 is made up of 12 amino acids. The germline CDR1 and CDR2 sequences are SQVTM and ANQGSEA. V lost 3 bases and J lost 2, with 8 bases in between. Measured with immunoSEQ multiplex PCR; TCRdb has only the in-frame clones, and not every one. Of 150,000 to 200,000 clones in the sample, 92% are singletons; the top ten hold 1.1% to 1.5%. The V call is TRBV29-1, the J call TRBJ2-7, with D possibly called TRBD1 or TRBD2 (5 bases each). The sequence derives from an adult in good health. The sample here was peripheral blood, taken on day 0 of AZD1222 vaccination. CDR3 sequence reads: CSVEGETYEQYF. DNA of the CDR3: TGCAGCGTTGAGGGGGAAACCTACGAGCAGTACTTC.